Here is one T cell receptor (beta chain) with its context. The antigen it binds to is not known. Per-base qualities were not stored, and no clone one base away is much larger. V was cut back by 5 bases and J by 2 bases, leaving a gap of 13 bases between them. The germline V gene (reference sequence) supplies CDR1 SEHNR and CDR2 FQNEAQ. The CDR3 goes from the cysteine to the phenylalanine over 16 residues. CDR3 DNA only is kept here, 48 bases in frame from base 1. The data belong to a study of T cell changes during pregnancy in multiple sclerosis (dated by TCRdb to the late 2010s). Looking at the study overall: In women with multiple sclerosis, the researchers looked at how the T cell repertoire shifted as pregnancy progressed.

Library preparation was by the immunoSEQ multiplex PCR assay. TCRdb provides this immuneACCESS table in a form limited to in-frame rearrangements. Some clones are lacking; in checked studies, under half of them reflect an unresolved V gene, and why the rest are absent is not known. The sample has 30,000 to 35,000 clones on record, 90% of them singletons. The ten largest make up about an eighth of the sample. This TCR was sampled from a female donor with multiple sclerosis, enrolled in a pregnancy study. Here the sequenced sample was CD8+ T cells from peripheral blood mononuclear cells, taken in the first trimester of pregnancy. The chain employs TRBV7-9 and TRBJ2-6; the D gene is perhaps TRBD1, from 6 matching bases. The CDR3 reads CASSPLTGAGANVLTF. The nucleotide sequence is TGTGCCAGCAGCCCCCTGACAGGAGCTGGGGCCAACGTCCTGACTTTC.